A single T cell receptor beta chain is shown here with its context. Its antigen remains undetermined. The sample comes from a study of monozygotic twins with inflammatory bowel disease (dated by TCRdb to between 2017 and 2020). A note on the overall study: The complete study included around 30 monozygotic twin pairs: 19 IBD-discordant Danish pairs and nine German pairs, of which four were IBD-concordant and five were IBD-discordant. Disease-associated traits were sought mainly through comparisons between IBD patients and their genetically identical healthy co-twins within discordant pairs. Each individual had, on average, about 151 000 unique TCRalpha sequences and 181 000 unique TCRbeta sequences available for analysis.

From each donor, a roughly 2.5 ml peripheral blood sample was drawn into PAXgene tubes and stored at -80 degrees C. Without T cell sorting, total RNA was isolated from whole blood using the PAXgene blood miRNA kit on an automated QIAcube. Peripheral blood from monozygotic twin pairs, either concordant or discordant for inflammatory bowel disease, underwent deep TCRalpha and TCRbeta repertoire profiling that used unique molecular barcoding. Smoking habits were recorded for all twin pairs, and each individual was classified as a current, former or never smoker. Overall study outcomes, separate from this receptor: Concordant and discordant twins showed no difference in repertoire similarity, possibly because of limited statistical power. No single strong signal or clonotype linked to IBD turned up in the results, so the idea that one exists was not supported. IBD patients shared fewer clonotypes with other individuals than healthy twins did, most markedly in patients showing signs of disease activity. Because patients were on differing immunosuppressive treatments, the repertoires may have picked up extra background noise and inter-individual variability. Different T cell subtypes could not be distinguished in the analysis. IBD patients had lower TCRbeta repertoire diversity, measured by the inverse Simpson index, than their healthy co-twins.

The receptor library was made with 5' RACE. For each TCR library, around 3,800 ng of total RNA was used. For each sample, cDNA was synthesized in eight separate reactions using SMARTScribe reverse transcriptase. During cDNA synthesis, unique molecular identifiers containing a 6-nucleotide sample barcode were introduced by template switching. Two nested PCRs of roughly 16 and 10 cycles amplified the TCRalpha and TCRbeta cDNA, and bead purification followed each PCR. Before amplification, cDNA was treated with uracil DNA-glycosylase and purified using the QIAquick PCR purification kit. In the second PCR, Illumina TruSeq-compatible adapters and sample-specific barcodes were added. TapeStation and Qubit were used to check library quality and concentration, and 4 to 6.5 ng of each library went into the pool. Pooled libraries were sequenced on an Illumina HiSeq2500 single-index Rapid Run with 2 x 100 bp reads and custom sequencing primers. The source study handled its data this way. PCR and sequencing errors were corrected by UMI-based consensus assembly using MiGEC version 1.2.6. MiXCR version 2.1.1 was used to carry out V(D)J alignment, clonotype assembly and CDR3 extraction. To normalise gene usage, clonotype sharing and MAIT/NKT TCR abundance, the top 1000, 10 000 and 20 000 clonotypes in each sample were analysed. After downsampling to 27 000 UMIs, diversity was calculated as the inverse Simpson index using the vegan R package. Paired Mann-Whitney U tests were applied to discordant twin pairs, and Benjamini-Hochberg correction was used for multiple testing. TCRdb reprocessed the reads, reporting each CDR3 protein sequence once and no DNA. TCRdb's processing, not the authors', yielded these V and J calls. The record for this sample contains about 160,000 distinct CDR3 sequences. 2.8% of the sample belongs to the ten largest clones.

The source of this sequence is a human donor with ulcerative colitis or Crohn's disease, or a healthy co-twin of an affected twin (not recorded which). The sequencing input was blood.

This receptor has the CDR3 CASSSLQGAPGETQYF. The chain is assembled from TRBV12-3 or TRBV12-4 and TRBJ2-5; TCRdb names TRBD1, which stays unverified in the absence of DNA. The CDR3 runs 16 amino acids, cysteine and phenylalanine included. The DNA is not on file.